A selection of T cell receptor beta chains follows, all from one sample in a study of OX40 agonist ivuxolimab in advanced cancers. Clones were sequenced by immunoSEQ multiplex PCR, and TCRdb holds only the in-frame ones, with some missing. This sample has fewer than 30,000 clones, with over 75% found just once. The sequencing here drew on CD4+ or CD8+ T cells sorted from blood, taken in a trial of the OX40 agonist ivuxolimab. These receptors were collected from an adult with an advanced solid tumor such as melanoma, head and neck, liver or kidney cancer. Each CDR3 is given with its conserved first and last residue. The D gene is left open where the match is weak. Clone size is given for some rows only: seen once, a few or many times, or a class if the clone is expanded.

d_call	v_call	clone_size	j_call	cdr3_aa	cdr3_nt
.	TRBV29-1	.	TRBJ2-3	CSGELRGSTDTQYF	TGCAGCGGGGAGCTTAGGGGGAGCACAGATACGCAGTATTTT
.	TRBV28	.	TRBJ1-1	CASSLLSEAFF	TGTGCCAGCAGTTTATTATCTGAAGCTTTCTTT
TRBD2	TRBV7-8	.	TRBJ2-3	CASSPLAGGDTDTQYF	TGTGCCAGCAGCCCACTAGCGGGGGGAGACACAGATACGCAGTATTTT
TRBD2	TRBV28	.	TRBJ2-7	CASTPGGSYEQYF	TGTGCCAGCACTCCCGGGGGGAGCTACGAGCAGTACTTC
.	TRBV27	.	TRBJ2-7	CASSSRSSSYEQYF	TGTGCCAGCAGTTCGAGGAGCAGCTCCTACGAGCAGTACTTC
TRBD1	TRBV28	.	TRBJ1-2	CASSFGTGIYGYTF	TGTGCCAGCAGTTTCGGGACAGGGATCTATGGCTACACCTTC
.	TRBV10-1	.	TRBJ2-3	CASSESSGARDTQYF	TGCGCCAGCAGTGAGTCATCGGGGGCGCGGGATACGCAGTATTTT
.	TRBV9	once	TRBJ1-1	CASSVDRLNTEAFF	TGTGCCAGCAGCGTAGATCGGCTGAACACTGAAGCTTTCTTT
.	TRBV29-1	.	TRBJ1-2	CSSLGENYGYTF	TGCAGCTCCTTAGGGGAAAACTATGGCTACACCTTC
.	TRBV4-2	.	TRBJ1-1	CASSDLSRTGKNTEAFF	TGTGCCAGCAGCGACCTCTCTCGGACGGGGAAGAACACTGAAGCTTTCTTT
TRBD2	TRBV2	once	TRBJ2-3	CASSGGEGFSDTQYF	TGTGCCAGCTCCGGGGGGGAGGGTTTTTCAGATACGCAGTATTTT
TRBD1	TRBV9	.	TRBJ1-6	CASSFGVQGRNSPLHF	TGTGCCAGCAGCTTTGGTGTACAGGGGAGAAATTCACCCCTCCACTTT
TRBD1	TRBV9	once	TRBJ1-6	CASSSSRDRGLYNSPLHF	TGTGCCAGCAGCTCGAGCCGGGACAGGGGCCTCTATAATTCACCCCTCCACTTT
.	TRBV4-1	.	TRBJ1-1	CASSPGMRGSYAEAFF	TGCGCCAGCAGCCCAGGCATGAGGGGGTCGTACGCTGAAGCTTTCTTT